This T cell receptor (beta chain) was sequenced during a study of T cells in Graves' hyperthyroidism and ophthalmopathy. The PBMCs studied were ones that came from roughly 11 ml fresh peripheral blood. Amplification of TCR beta CDR3 regions used RNA as the template. A set of HTBI primers served as the primers for a first-round RT-PCR of the TCR CDR3. TCRdb fed the multiplex PCR reads into MiXCR, producing one record per CDR3 protein. The sample has around 200,000 distinct CDR3 sequences, about 17% seen once. Trimming shortened V by 3 bases and J by 6 bases, and 12 bases separated the two germline ends. Germline-derived CDR1 and CDR2 are DFQATT and SNEGSKA (reference sequence). The CDR3 loop spans 12 amino acids. This clonotype was detected many times.

The clonotype comes from a woman between 45 and 60 years old with Graves' hyperthyroidism. The sample was blood. This chain joins TRBV20-1 and TRBJ2-7, with a weak D call TRBD2 (6 bases). CDR3 coding DNA: TGCAGTGCTAGGCCTATGGGAGGCGAGCAGTACTTC. Translating gives CSARPMGGEQYF.